This note documents a single TCR beta chain sequence. It lacks a known antigen. No base-level quality is on record; no much larger clone is a single base apart. Patients with autoimmune disease history or receiving systemic immunosuppression were excluded from the trial. Peripheral blood for TCR sequencing was collected from all dose cohorts at baseline, on cycle 4 day 1, and on cycle 7 day 1. The samples were drawn from a first-in-human, open-label, multicenter phase I dose-escalation trial of ivuxolimab. The trial enrolled adults with locally advanced or metastatic head and neck squamous cell, hepatocellular, melanoma or renal cell carcinoma. Before TCR sequencing, CD4+ T cells and CD8+ T cells from peripheral blood were sorted into separate populations. This sample was taken from a study of OX40 agonist ivuxolimab in advanced cancers. At the level of the whole study: Ivuxolimab was a fully human IgG2 agonistic monoclonal antibody targeting the costimulatory receptor OX40 (CD134). In the dose-escalation cohort, over 65% of patients were male, and the mean age was approximately 60 years, with a range of roughly 23 to 85. Intravenous ivuxolimab was administered to patients every 2 weeks at six dose levels: 0.01, 0.1, 0.3, 1.5, 3 and 10 mg/kg. Partial responses occurred in three dose-escalation patients, of whom one had hepatocellular carcinoma and two had cutaneous melanoma. The monotherapy dose-escalation portion (N ≈ 52 patients) of the phase I ivuxolimab trial is reported in the paper. Of the approximately 54 patients in dose escalation, 19 had hepatocellular carcinoma, approximately 15 had melanoma, 9 had renal cell carcinoma and 9 had head and neck cancer. Peripheral TCRbeta sequencing was intended to test whether TCR sequence diversity was altered and clonal T-cell expansion was caused by ivuxolimab. Prior anti-PD-1, anti-PD-L1 or anti-CTLA-4 therapy was permitted, and checkpoint inhibitors had been received by about two fifths of dose-escalation patients.

The germline V gene encodes CDR1 MNHEY and CDR2 SMNVEV (reference sequence). Inclusive of the bounding cysteine and phenylalanine, the CDR3 is 17 residues long. The DNA shown is the 51-base CDR3, in frame from base 1. V and J are truncated by 5 bases and 3 bases respectively, leaving an intervening sequence of 17 bases. Genomic DNA was isolated from the sorted cells so that the TCRbeta CDR3 region could be sequenced. TCRbeta CDR3 regions were sequenced using the immunoSEQ Assay. This immuneACCESS table, as held by TCRdb, lists in-frame sequences with V and J called but not all clones. Of the missing ones, under half trace to an unresolved V gene in checked studies; the others have no known cause. The sample has about 46,000 clones on record, about four fifths of them singletons. In total, the top ten clones hold more than 1.5% of the sample. Results the study describes overall, beyond this receptor: In the 0.1-3.0 mg/kg groups, partial responders had among the lowest normalized peripheral clonal expansion, particularly in CD8+ T cells. After ivuxolimab, expanded clones were on average more numerous among CD8+ T cells than among CD4+ T cells. At doses of 0.1 to 3.0 mg/kg, clonal expansion of both CD4+ and CD8+ T cells in blood was seen between baseline and week 6. Low levels of normalized T-cell clonal expansion were also shown by some nonresponding patients. Which antigens the clonally expanded peripheral T cells were specific for was not determined.

The rearranged chain carries TRBV27 and TRBJ1-6, with TRBD1 as a weak D call on 5 bases. This receptor was taken from an adult with an advanced solid tumor such as melanoma, head and neck, liver or kidney cancer. The sample in question was CD4+ or CD8+ T cells sorted from blood, obtained in a trial of the OX40 agonist ivuxolimab. The CDR3 amino acid sequence is: CASSAYGAGSYNSPLHF. The DNA sequence is as follows: TGTGCCAGCAGTGCCTACGGGGCAGGGAGCTATAATTCACCCCTCCACTTT.